This T cell receptor (beta chain) was captured in a study of response to subunit inactivated influenza vaccine. Broader study findings: The authors offered the suggestion that each seasonal influenza vaccination recruits few new T cells.

This clonotype was counted between two and nine times. Its cognate antigen is unknown. Germline V CDR1 and CDR2: DFQATT, SNEGSKA (reference sequence). V was cut by 5 bases and J by 5 bases, with 13 bases left in between. This CDR3 is 14 amino acids long. TCRdb called the RT-PCR reads again in MiXCR, with one record for every CDR3 protein. The table has 500,000 to 700,000 distinct CDR3 sequences, 20% to 25% seen once. The same data also went into a second study, on T cells expressing NK-cell markers. This second report adds: Making the TCR beta cDNA relied on 5'RACE template switching with UMIs. Beta-chain profiling covered CD3+CD56+NKG2C+, CD3+CD56+NKG2C- and CD3+CD56-NKG2C+ sorted subsets. Where a handful of donors were concerned, these clonotypes also led the CD3+CD56-NKG2C+ fraction.

The sequence derives from a man aged 50 to 59 who received an inactivated influenza vaccine. The V call is TRBV20-1, the J call TRBJ1-6; D is possibly TRBD1 (6 bases). The material was CD4+ T cells sorted from PBMCs, obtained roughly 12 days after vaccination. The CDR3 here is CSARAGADNSPLHF. CDR3 DNA sequence: TGCAGTGCTCGGGCGGGGGCGGATAATTCACCCCTCCACTTT.